These T cell receptor beta chains were read from a single sample in a study of Ad26.COV2.S vaccination and SARS-CoV-2 variants. Generated by immunoSEQ multiplex PCR, the TCRdb table keeps only in-frame clones and is missing some. The sample lists a few hundred thousand clones; 80% to 90% were seen once. The source was peripheral blood, collected in a trial of Ad26.COV2.S vaccine versus placebo. These receptors all stem from a person between 18 and 65 years old who received the Ad26.COV2.S COVID-19 vaccine or a placebo. CDR3s include the opening cysteine and the closing phenylalanine or tryptophan. A D gene is named only where the DNA matches it firmly. Size is stated for part of the rows, as once, few or many counts, or as a class when the clone is expanded.

cdr3_aa	cdr3_nt	j_call	d_call	v_call	clone_size
CASSEESNQPQHF	TGTGCCAGCAGTGAAGAGAGCAATCAGCCCCAGCATTTT	TRBJ1-5	-	TRBV2	-
CASSYGDGYYEQYF	TGTGCCAGCAGTTACGGTGACGGGTACTACGAGCAGTACTTC	TRBJ2-7	-	TRBV6-5	-
CASSVGLAGGDTQYF	TGTGCCAGCAGCGTGGGACTAGCGGGAGGAGATACGCAGTATTTT	TRBJ2-3	TRBD2	TRBV2	-
CASSQGQQIHGYTF	TGTGCCAGCAGCCAAGGGCAACAGATCCATGGCTACACCTTC	TRBJ1-2	-	TRBV14	-
CASSPPTGGQETQYF	TGTGCCAGCTCACCACCGACAGGGGGCCAAGAGACCCAGTACTTC	TRBJ2-5	TRBD1	TRBV18	-
CASSRTTGGTDTQYF	TGTGCCAGCAGCCGGACGACAGGGGGCACAGATACGCAGTATTTT	TRBJ2-3	-	TRBV21-1	-
CASRSTPDSGSPLHF	TGTGCCAGTAGGAGTACACCCGATTCCGGTTCACCCCTCCACTTT	TRBJ1-6	-	TRBV19	few
CASSIGQGATYEQYF	TGTGCCAGCAGCATTGGACAGGGGGCGACCTACGAGCAGTACTTC	TRBJ2-7	TRBD1	TRBV7-2	few
CASNIDRALQGGYTF	TGTGCCAGCAACATCGACAGGGCCTTACAAGGAGGCTACACCTTC	TRBJ1-2	TRBD1	TRBV6-5	-
CASSSGPPLVYEQYF	TGTGCCAGCAGTTCCGGGCCCCCCCTCGTCTACGAGCAGTACTTC	TRBJ2-7	-	TRBV6-5	-
CASSRGRTGELFF	TGTGCCAGCAGCCGGGGACGGACCGGGGAGCTGTTTTTT	TRBJ2-2	-	TRBV5-5	-
CASSPNSGNTIYF	TGTGCCAGCTCTCCTAACTCTGGAAACACCATATATTTT	TRBJ1-3	-	TRBV18	-
CASRPRTGGNSYEQYF	TGTGCCAGCAGACCCCGGACAGGGGGCAACTCCTACGAGCAGTACTTC	TRBJ2-7	TRBD1	TRBV2	-
CASSPRGSGAADTQYF	TGTGCCAGCAGCCCGCGGGGTAGCGGGGCTGCAGATACGCAGTATTTT	TRBJ2-3	TRBD2	TRBV7-9	-
CASSAPSSFQETQYF	TGTGCCAGCAGCGCCCCGAGTAGTTTCCAAGAGACCCAGTACTTC	TRBJ2-5	-	TRBV5-4	-
CASRGGVSYNEQFF	TGTGCCAGCAGAGGTGGGGTGTCCTACAATGAGCAGTTCTTC	TRBJ2-1	-	TRBV7-9	-
CASSLQRAGELFF	TGTGCCAGCAGCTTACAGCGGGCCGGGGAGCTGTTTTTT	TRBJ2-2	-	TRBV11-3	-
CASSFGQGDTEAFF	TGTGCCAGCTCATTCGGACAGGGGGACACTGAAGCTTTCTTT	TRBJ1-1	TRBD1	TRBV18	-